Below, one T cell receptor beta chain is given with its context. Its specificity is not known. The entry originates in a study of graft-versus-host responses after intestinal transplantation. Whole-study context: Uniformly, recipients were administered anti-thymocyte globulin induction with subsequent tacrolimus and steroids for approximately 3 years.

Produced via immunoSEQ multiplex PCR; TCRdb's table is partial and in-frame only. Found here are approximately 26,000 clones, 82% of them singletons; the top ten hold 0.65% to 0.85%. General study findings and limits: Across patients carrying graft-donor T cell macrochimerism, allografts held high graft-versus-host to host-versus-graft clonal ratios.

The sample consisted of unstimulated CD4+ T cells sorted from spleen or lymph node cells, taken before intestinal transplant. This sequence originates from a human donor who received an intestinal transplant.

The DNA of the CDR3 is TGTGCCAGCAGCCCTCCTTCTGGAAACACCATATATTTT. Its protein is CASSPPSGNTIYF. V usage is TRBV6-4 and J usage is TRBJ1-3, with no clear D. Germline V lookup: CDR1 MRHNA, CDR2 SNTAGT. The CDR3 runs 13 residues. The ends were cut back, 6 bases at V and 1 base at J, with 7 bases in the middle.